Listed here is a single T cell receptor beta chain. Its antigen is still unknown. No much larger clone is present one base from it, and per-base qualities are unavailable. Patients with autoimmune disease history or receiving systemic immunosuppression were excluded from the trial. Peripheral blood for TCR sequencing was collected from all dose cohorts at baseline, on cycle 4 day 1, and on cycle 7 day 1. Samples were obtained from an open-label, multicenter, first-in-human phase I dose-escalation trial of ivuxolimab. Adults with locally advanced or metastatic head and neck squamous cell, hepatocellular, melanoma or renal cell carcinoma were enrolled in the trial. CD4+ and CD8+ T cells were sorted separately from peripheral blood before TCR sequencing. This record belongs to a study of OX40 agonist ivuxolimab in advanced cancers. For the study in its entirety: Ivuxolimab was an agonistic, fully human IgG2 monoclonal antibody directed against OX40 (CD134), a costimulatory receptor. Intravenous ivuxolimab was administered to patients every 2 weeks at six dose levels: 0.01, 0.1, 0.3, 1.5, 3 and 10 mg/kg. Of the approximately 50 dose-escalation patients, hepatocellular carcinoma was present in around 20, melanoma in some 15, renal cell carcinoma in 9 and head and neck cancer in 9. The dose-escalation cohort was around 83% male with a mean age of about 60 years, ranging from about 23 to 85. Prior anti-PD-1, anti-PD-L1 or anti-CTLA-4 therapy was permitted, and checkpoint inhibitors had been received by approximately 39% of dose-escalation patients. Partial responses occurred in three dose-escalation patients, of whom one had hepatocellular carcinoma and two had cutaneous melanoma. Peripheral TCRbeta sequencing was intended to test whether TCR sequence diversity was altered and clonal T-cell expansion was caused by ivuxolimab. The monotherapy dose-escalation portion (N = 52 patients) of the phase I ivuxolimab trial is reported in the paper.

To sequence the TCRbeta CDR3 region, genomic DNA was isolated from the sorted cells. TCRbeta CDR3 regions were sequenced using the immunoSEQ Assay. TCRdb carries this immuneACCESS record with in-frame sequences only. Its versions omit some clonotypes, under half of them owing to an unresolved V gene in the studies checked, with the rest unexplained. This sample comprises about 68,000 clones, about nine tenths of them detected only once. 0.3% to 0.35% of the sample lies in the top ten. The V end loses 6 bases and the J end loses 3 bases, and a stretch of 3 bases separates them. There are 11 amino acids in the CDR3, from cysteine to phenylalanine inclusive. Kept here is only the CDR3 DNA, which spans 33 bases and is read in frame from base 1. For CDR1 and CDR2, the germline V gene lists MNHNS and SASEGT. Study-wide findings and limitations: In the 0.1-3.0 mg/kg groups, partial responders were among the patients with the lowest normalized peripheral clonal expansion, particularly in CD8+ T cells. The antigen specificity of the clonally expanded peripheral T cells was not determined. Low levels of normalized T-cell clonal expansion were also seen in some patients who did not respond. After ivuxolimab, CD8+ T cells had more expanded clones than CD4+ T cells on average. Clonal expansion of both CD4+ and CD8+ blood T cells was observed from baseline to week 6 at doses 0.1 to 3.0 mg/kg.

Sequences were derived from CD4+ or CD8+ T cells sorted from blood, sampled in a trial of the OX40 agonist ivuxolimab. The V and J segments used are TRBV6-1 and TRBJ1-5; no confident D gene assignment can be made. The clonotype originates from an adult with an advanced solid tumor such as melanoma, head and neck, liver or kidney cancer. The DNA sequence is as follows: TGTGCCAGCAGCCTCAATCAGCCCCAGCATTTT. It translates to CASSLNQPQHF.